This is a list of T cell receptor beta chains from one sample in a study of cytomegalovirus exposure and HLA in healthy donors. Assay used: immunoSEQ multiplex PCR; TCRdb lists only in-frame clones, some missing. The sample has 210,000 or so clones; approximately 80% are singletons. Sequencing input: PBMCs. Every receptor here comes from a woman between 40 and 55 years old in good health and CMV-seronegative. The CDR3 runs from the conserved cysteine through the conserved F or W. The D gene is left open where the match is weak. Only some rows state a clone size, as once, few, many or a class for expanded clones.

D gene: TRBD2
V gene: TRBV5-1
J gene: TRBJ2-7
clone size: NA
CDR3 DNA: TGCGCCAGCAGCCCCGTGGCGGGGAGGGACGAGCAGTACTTC
CDR3 protein: CASSPVAGRDEQYF

D gene: NA
V gene: TRBV7-8
J gene: TRBJ1-5
clone size: NA
CDR3 DNA: TGTGCCAGCAGCAACCGACATACCAATCAGCCCCAGCATTTT
CDR3 protein: CASSNRHTNQPQHF

D gene: TRBD2
V gene: TRBV27
J gene: TRBJ2-5
clone size: NA
CDR3 DNA: TGTGCCAGCAGTCCGGCGGGGGGGCTGGAGACCCAGTACTTC
CDR3 protein: CASSPAGGLETQYF

D gene: NA
V gene: TRBV5-1
J gene: TRBJ2-3
clone size: NA
CDR3 DNA: TGCGCCAGCAGATCCCTGACAGGAGATACGCAGTATTTT
CDR3 protein: CASRSLTGDTQYF

D gene: TRBD1
V gene: TRBV27
J gene: TRBJ1-1
clone size: NA
CDR3 DNA: TGTGCCAGCGGCTGGACAGGGAACACTGAAGCTTTCTTT
CDR3 protein: CASGWTGNTEAFF

D gene: TRBD1
V gene: TRBV11-3
J gene: TRBJ1-2
clone size: few
CDR3 DNA: TGTGCCAGCAGCTTAGCCTCGGGACAGGGGATTGGCTACACCTTC
CDR3 protein: CASSLASGQGIGYTF

D gene: NA
V gene: TRBV6-1
J gene: TRBJ2-1
clone size: NA
CDR3 DNA: TGTGCCAGCAGTGACCATCGGTCAGGGTGGGCAAATGAGCAGTTCTTC
CDR3 protein: CASSDHRSGWANEQFF

D gene: NA
V gene: TRBV4-2
J gene: TRBJ1-5
clone size: NA
CDR3 DNA: TGTGCCAGCACCCAAAGCGTGTCGGGTGGCAATCAGCCCCAGCATTTT
CDR3 protein: CASTQSVSGGNQPQHF

D gene: TRBD1
V gene: TRBV7-9
J gene: TRBJ2-1
clone size: NA
CDR3 DNA: TGTGCCAGCAGCTTCTCCGGGACAGGGGGCAATGAGCAGTTCTTC
CDR3 protein: CASSFSGTGGNEQFF

D gene: TRBD1
V gene: TRBV6-5
J gene: TRBJ1-2
clone size: NA
CDR3 DNA: TGTGCCAGCAAGACAGGGAAGGGGGGCTACACCTTC
CDR3 protein: CASKTGKGGYTF

D gene: TRBD2
V gene: TRBV7-3
J gene: TRBJ2-1
clone size: NA
CDR3 DNA: TGTGCCAGCAGCTTAACGGGGGGGTCCAGCGGGGGACCCTACAATGAGCAGTTCTTC
CDR3 protein: CASSLTGGSSGGPYNEQFF

D gene: NA
V gene: TRBV4-1
J gene: TRBJ1-5
clone size: NA
CDR3 DNA: TGCGCCAGCAGCCAAGAGTTTACTCAGGTTCAGCCCCAGCATTTT
CDR3 protein: CASSQEFTQVQPQHF

D gene: TRBD1
V gene: TRBV7-8
J gene: TRBJ1-6
clone size: NA
CDR3 DNA: TGTGCCAGCAGCTTAGCGAGACAGGGCCCTAATTCACCCCTCCACTTT
CDR3 protein: CASSLARQGPNSPLHF

D gene: NA
V gene: TRBV9
J gene: TRBJ1-2
clone size: NA
CDR3 DNA: TGTGCCAGCAGCCCCCAGCAGGGTTTTCATGGCTACACCTTC
CDR3 protein: CASSPQQGFHGYTF

D gene: NA
V gene: TRBV9
J gene: TRBJ2-5
clone size: NA
CDR3 DNA: TGTGCCAGCAGCGTAGGGAGTCGGCAAGAGACCCAGTACTTC
CDR3 protein: CASSVGSRQETQYF

D gene: NA
V gene: TRBV21-1
J gene: TRBJ1-4
clone size: once
CDR3 DNA: TGTGCCAGCAGCAAAGGGGGCCATGCAACTAATGAAAAACTGTTTTTT
CDR3 protein: CASSKGGHATNEKLFF

D gene: TRBD1
V gene: TRBV7-8
J gene: TRBJ1-2
clone size: NA
CDR3 DNA: TGTGCCAGCAGCCCACTCCGGACAGGAAGGAACTATGGCTACACCTTC
CDR3 protein: CASSPLRTGRNYGYTF

D gene: NA
V gene: TRBV5-4
J gene: TRBJ2-7
clone size: NA
CDR3 DNA: TGTGCCAGCAGCCTAGCGGGACAGGGGCCCTACGAGCAGTACTTC
CDR3 protein: CASSLAGQGPYEQYF

D gene: NA
V gene: TRBV11-2
J gene: TRBJ2-2
clone size: NA
CDR3 DNA: TGTGCCAGCAGCTTAGTTTTCCTCCCGGACAGCAGGACCGGGGAGCTGTTTTTT
CDR3 protein: CASSLVFLPDSRTGELFF

D gene: NA
V gene: TRBV7-6
J gene: TRBJ1-2
clone size: NA
CDR3 DNA: TGTGCCAGCAGCTTGGCCCCCCGACAGGAATCGGGTGGCTACACCTTC
CDR3 protein: CASSLAPRQESGGYTF

D gene: NA
V gene: TRBV7-3
J gene: TRBJ2-1
clone size: NA
CDR3 DNA: TGTGCCAGCGCCATAACAGCCTACAATGAGCAGTTCTTC
CDR3 protein: CASAITAYNEQFF

D gene: TRBD1
V gene: TRBV29-1
J gene: TRBJ2-7
clone size: NA
CDR3 DNA: TGCAGCGTCGAGGACAGGGGCAAAACCGAGCAGTACTTC
CDR3 protein: CSVEDRGKTEQYF

D gene: TRBD1
V gene: TRBV5-1
J gene: TRBJ1-1
clone size: NA
CDR3 DNA: TGCGCCAGCAAGGGGGCAAGGGCAGCTTTCTTT
CDR3 protein: CASKGARAAFF

D gene: NA
V gene: TRBV5-4
J gene: TRBJ1-4
clone size: NA
CDR3 DNA: TGTGCCAGCAGCCCCGGGGGAAGAGGGGGGGATGAAAAACTGTTTTTT
CDR3 protein: CASSPGGRGGDEKLFF

D gene: NA
V gene: TRBV2
J gene: TRBJ1-1
clone size: NA
CDR3 DNA: TGTGCCAGCAGGGGCAGCGGACGGTGGGCTTTCTTT
CDR3 protein: CASRGSGRWAFF

D gene: NA
V gene: TRBV27
J gene: TRBJ2-7
clone size: NA
CDR3 DNA: TGTGCCAGCAGTTTAACAGGGTTCCACGAGCAGTACTTC
CDR3 protein: CASSLTGFHEQYF

D gene: TRBD2
V gene: TRBV11-1
J gene: TRBJ2-7
clone size: NA
CDR3 DNA: TGTGCCAGCAGCTTAGATGCTAGCGGGGGGCTCTACGAGCAGTACTTC
CDR3 protein: CASSLDASGGLYEQYF

D gene: NA
V gene: TRBV19
J gene: TRBJ1-1
clone size: NA
CDR3 DNA: TGTGCCAGTAGTATGCGGGGCAGGATGATCACTGAAGCTTTCTTT
CDR3 protein: CASSMRGRMITEAFF

D gene: TRBD1
V gene: TRBV19
J gene: TRBJ2-1
clone size: NA
CDR3 DNA: TGTGCCAGTAAACCCCCGGGGACAGTCTACAATGAGCAGTTCTTC
CDR3 protein: CASKPPGTVYNEQFF

D gene: TRBD1
V gene: TRBV4-1
J gene: TRBJ2-7
clone size: NA
CDR3 DNA: TGCGCCAGCAGCCCTCAGGGGGCTGGCAACGAGCAGTACTTC
CDR3 protein: CASSPQGAGNEQYF

D gene: NA
V gene: TRBV5-6
J gene: TRBJ1-5
clone size: NA
CDR3 DNA: TGTGCCAGCAGCTTGTTCGCCTTGGTGAACAGCAGGGTTCATCAGCCCCAGCATTTT
CDR3 protein: CASSLFALVNSRVHQPQHF

D gene: NA
V gene: TRBV19
J gene: TRBJ1-2
clone size: NA
CDR3 DNA: TGTGCCAGTTCAACAGGAGCTAACTATGGCTACACCTTC
CDR3 protein: CASSTGANYGYTF

D gene: TRBD2
V gene: TRBV30
J gene: TRBJ2-1
clone size: NA
CDR3 DNA: TGTGCCTGGAGTGTGTGGCTAGCGGGGGTTGGCTCCTACAATGAGCAGTTCTTC
CDR3 protein: CAWSVWLAGVGSYNEQFF

D gene: TRBD1
V gene: TRBV7-2
J gene: TRBJ1-4
clone size: NA
CDR3 DNA: TGTGCCAGCAGCCCCGGGACAGGGTATGAAAAACTGTTTTTT
CDR3 protein: CASSPGTGYEKLFF

D gene: NA
V gene: TRBV20-1
J gene: TRBJ1-4
clone size: NA
CDR3 DNA: TGCAGTGCGCAGGGTTATGAAAAACTGTTTTTT
CDR3 protein: CSAQGYEKLFF

D gene: TRBD1
V gene: TRBV6-5
J gene: TRBJ1-2
clone size: NA
CDR3 DNA: TGTGCCAGCAGCTCCTGGAGGGGGCTTGGTTATGGCTACACCTTC
CDR3 protein: CASSSWRGLGYGYTF

D gene: NA
V gene: TRBV5-8
J gene: TRBJ2-3
clone size: NA
CDR3 DNA: TGTGCCAGCAGAGTGGCAGCGGCAGATACGCAGTATTTT
CDR3 protein: CASRVAAADTQYF

D gene: NA
V gene: TRBV6-1
J gene: TRBJ1-4
clone size: NA
CDR3 DNA: TGTGCCAGCAGTGAAAGTGGCGGGTTTAGTGAAAAACTGTTTTTT
CDR3 protein: CASSESGGFSEKLFF

D gene: NA
V gene: TRBV2
J gene: TRBJ1-1
clone size: few
CDR3 DNA: TGTGCCAGCAGTCCTACAGGGGAAGCTTTCTTT
CDR3 protein: CASSPTGEAFF

D gene: TRBD2
V gene: TRBV7-8
J gene: TRBJ2-3
clone size: NA
CDR3 DNA: TGTGCCAGCAGCTTTCTCTTACAGACTAGCGGGGGGGCGGCAGATACGCAGTATTTT
CDR3 protein: CASSFLLQTSGGAADTQYF

D gene: NA
V gene: TRBV4-2
J gene: TRBJ2-1
clone size: NA
CDR3 DNA: TGTGCCAGCAGCCAAGATTCAGGGTACTCCTACAATGAGCAGTTCTTC
CDR3 protein: CASSQDSGYSYNEQFF

D gene: NA
V gene: TRBV27
J gene: TRBJ1-2
clone size: NA
CDR3 DNA: TGTGCCAGCACCGCCAGGGGTTCGGCGCTTGGCTACACCTTC
CDR3 protein: CASTARGSALGYTF

D gene: NA
V gene: TRBV7-8
J gene: TRBJ1-4
clone size: NA
CDR3 DNA: TGTGCCAGCAGCCTCACGGGGGAACTTGGTGAAAAACTGTTTTTT
CDR3 protein: CASSLTGELGEKLFF

D gene: TRBD1
V gene: TRBV7-6
J gene: TRBJ1-1
clone size: NA
CDR3 DNA: TGTGCCAGCAGCTTATCAGGGGGTGAAAGCATTAACACTGAAGCTTTCTTT
CDR3 protein: CASSLSGGESINTEAFF

D gene: NA
V gene: TRBV18
J gene: TRBJ2-2
clone size: NA
CDR3 DNA: TGTGCCAGCTCACCAGTGCAGTTCTACACCGGGGAGCTGTTTTTT
CDR3 protein: CASSPVQFYTGELFF

D gene: NA
V gene: TRBV7-3
J gene: TRBJ1-2
clone size: once
CDR3 DNA: TGTTCCAGCAGCTTAAGTGCAGATGGCTACACCTTC
CDR3 protein: CSSSLSADGYTF

D gene: TRBD1
V gene: TRBV5-5
J gene: TRBJ2-1
clone size: once
CDR3 DNA: TGTGCCAGCAGCTTGAGCCAGGGGGACTACAATGAGCAGTTCTTC
CDR3 protein: CASSLSQGDYNEQFF

D gene: NA
V gene: TRBV19
J gene: TRBJ1-5
clone size: NA
CDR3 DNA: TGTGCCAGTAGTATAAGGCGGGGGGATCAGCCCCAGCATTTT
CDR3 protein: CASSIRRGDQPQHF

D gene: TRBD1
V gene: TRBV7-6
J gene: TRBJ2-7
clone size: NA
CDR3 DNA: TGTGCCAGCAGCCAAGGGACAGGGGCACGCGAGCAGTACTTC
CDR3 protein: CASSQGTGAREQYF

D gene: NA
V gene: TRBV29-1
J gene: TRBJ1-1
clone size: NA
CDR3 DNA: TGCAGCGTCAACGGACAGCCGAACACTGAAGCTTTCTTT
CDR3 protein: CSVNGQPNTEAFF

D gene: TRBD2
V gene: TRBV5-1
J gene: TRBJ2-5
clone size: NA
CDR3 DNA: TGCGCCAGCAGCTTGGACGGTAGCGGGGGCCTTAAAGAGACCCAGTACTTC
CDR3 protein: CASSLDGSGGLKETQYF

D gene: NA
V gene: TRBV29-1
J gene: TRBJ2-7
clone size: NA
CDR3 DNA: TGCAGCGTTGGGGACAAACCTCTCTACGAGCAGTACTTC
CDR3 protein: CSVGDKPLYEQYF

D gene: NA
V gene: TRBV5-1
J gene: TRBJ2-7
clone size: NA
CDR3 DNA: TGCGCCAGCAGCTTGGAGTCAGGGGCCTACGAGCAGTACTTC
CDR3 protein: CASSLESGAYEQYF

D gene: TRBD2
V gene: TRBV14
J gene: TRBJ2-7
clone size: NA
CDR3 DNA: TGTGCCAGCAGCCAAGGCGCGGGGGGATTCAACGAGCAGTACTTC
CDR3 protein: CASSQGAGGFNEQYF

D gene: NA
V gene: TRBV6-1
J gene: TRBJ2-1
clone size: NA
CDR3 DNA: TGTGCCAGCACTTCCTCACCTACCTACAATGAGCAGTTCTTC
CDR3 protein: CASTSSPTYNEQFF

D gene: NA
V gene: TRBV4-1
J gene: TRBJ2-1
clone size: NA
CDR3 DNA: TGCGCCAGCAGCCAAGATCGGGTAGATGAGCAGTTCTTC
CDR3 protein: CASSQDRVDEQFF

D gene: TRBD1
V gene: TRBV27
J gene: TRBJ1-6
clone size: few
CDR3 DNA: TGTGCCAGCAGTCCCACACCGACAGGGCTTAATTCACCCCTCCACTTT
CDR3 protein: CASSPTPTGLNSPLHF

D gene: TRBD2
V gene: TRBV27
J gene: TRBJ2-5
clone size: few
CDR3 DNA: TGTGCCAGCAGTTTAGGGACTAGCAGAGAGACCCAGTACTTC
CDR3 protein: CASSLGTSRETQYF

D gene: TRBD1
V gene: TRBV28
J gene: TRBJ1-6
clone size: NA
CDR3 DNA: TGTGCCAGCAGTATAGAGGGACAGGCGAATTCACCCCTCCACTTT
CDR3 protein: CASSIEGQANSPLHF

D gene: TRBD1
V gene: TRBV28
J gene: TRBJ1-4
clone size: NA
CDR3 DNA: TGTGCCAGCAGCGCTACAGGGGGTTCTAATGAAAAACTGTTTTTT
CDR3 protein: CASSATGGSNEKLFF